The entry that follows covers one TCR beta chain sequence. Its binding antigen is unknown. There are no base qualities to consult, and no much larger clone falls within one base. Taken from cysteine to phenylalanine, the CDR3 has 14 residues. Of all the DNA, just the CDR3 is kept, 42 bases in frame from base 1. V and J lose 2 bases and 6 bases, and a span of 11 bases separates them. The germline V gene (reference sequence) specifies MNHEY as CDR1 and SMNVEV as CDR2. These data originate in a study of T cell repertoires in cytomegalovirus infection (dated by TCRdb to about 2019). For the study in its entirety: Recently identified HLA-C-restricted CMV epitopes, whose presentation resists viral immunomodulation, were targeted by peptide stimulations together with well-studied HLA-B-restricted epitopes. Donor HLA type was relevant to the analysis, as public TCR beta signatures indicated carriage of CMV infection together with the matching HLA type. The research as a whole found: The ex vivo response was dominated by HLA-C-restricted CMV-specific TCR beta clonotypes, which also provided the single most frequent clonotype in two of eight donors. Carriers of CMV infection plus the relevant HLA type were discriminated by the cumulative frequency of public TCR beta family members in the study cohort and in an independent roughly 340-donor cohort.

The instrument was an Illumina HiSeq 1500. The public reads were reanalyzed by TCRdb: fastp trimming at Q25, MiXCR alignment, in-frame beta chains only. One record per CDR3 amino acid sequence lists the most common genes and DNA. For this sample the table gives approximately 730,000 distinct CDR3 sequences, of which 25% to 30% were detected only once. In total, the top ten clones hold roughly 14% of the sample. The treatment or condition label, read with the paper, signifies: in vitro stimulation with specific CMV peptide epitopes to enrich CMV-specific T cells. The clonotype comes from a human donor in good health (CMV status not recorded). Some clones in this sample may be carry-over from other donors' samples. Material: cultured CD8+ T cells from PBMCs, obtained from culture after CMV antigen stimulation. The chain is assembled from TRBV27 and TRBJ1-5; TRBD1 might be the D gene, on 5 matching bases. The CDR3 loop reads CASSLGGASQPQHF. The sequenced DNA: TGTGCCAGCAGTTTAGGTGGGGCAAGTCAGCCCCAGCATTTT.